One sample yielded the 2 T cell receptor beta chains listed below, sequenced in a study of blood T cell repertoires in COVID-19. Assay: immunoSEQ multiplex PCR; the TCRdb copy retains only in-frame clones and omits some. The sample has over 150,000 clones, around 79% seen once; the top ten hold around 24%. Sequencing was done on a sample of peripheral blood. The receptors were sampled from a woman aged 70-85 years with acute or convalescent COVID-19.

In this sample, this clone turned up a few times. The rearrangement links TRBV13 to TRBJ1-2; D might be TRBD1 (6 bases). The CDR3 has 15 amino acids. V was trimmed by 0 bases and J by 4 bases, leaving 12 bases between them. Germline CDR1 and CDR2: PRHDT and FYEKMQ (reference sequence). The CDR3 here is CASSLGTGRLYGYTF. The CDR3 DNA is TGTGCCAGCAGCTTAGGGACAGGCCGTCTCTATGGCTACACCTTC.

This clone showed up just a few times. The rearrangement uses TRBV27 and TRBJ1-4; 7 bases align to TRBD1. Germline CDR1 is MNHEY and CDR2 is SMNVEV (reference sequence). The length of the CDR3 is 15 residues. With V trimmed by 5 bases and J by 0 bases, 3 bases remained unmatched. The CDR3 DNA follows: TGTGCCAGCAGTCCCCAGGGGGCAACTAATGAAAAACTGTTTTTT. Protein: CASSPQGATNEKLFF.